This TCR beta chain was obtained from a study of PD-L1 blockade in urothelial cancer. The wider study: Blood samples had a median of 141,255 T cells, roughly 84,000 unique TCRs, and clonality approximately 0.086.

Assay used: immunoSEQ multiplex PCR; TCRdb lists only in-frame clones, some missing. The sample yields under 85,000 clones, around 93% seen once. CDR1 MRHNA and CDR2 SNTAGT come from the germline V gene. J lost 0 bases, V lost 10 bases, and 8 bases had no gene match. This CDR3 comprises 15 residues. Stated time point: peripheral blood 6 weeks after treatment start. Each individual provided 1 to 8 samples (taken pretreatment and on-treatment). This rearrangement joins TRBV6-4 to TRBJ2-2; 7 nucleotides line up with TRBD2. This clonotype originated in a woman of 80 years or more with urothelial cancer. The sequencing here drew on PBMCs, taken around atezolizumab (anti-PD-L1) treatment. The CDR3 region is CATSRDYPNTGELFF. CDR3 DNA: TGTGCCACTTCCCGGGACTACCCGAACACCGGGGAGCTGTTTTTT.